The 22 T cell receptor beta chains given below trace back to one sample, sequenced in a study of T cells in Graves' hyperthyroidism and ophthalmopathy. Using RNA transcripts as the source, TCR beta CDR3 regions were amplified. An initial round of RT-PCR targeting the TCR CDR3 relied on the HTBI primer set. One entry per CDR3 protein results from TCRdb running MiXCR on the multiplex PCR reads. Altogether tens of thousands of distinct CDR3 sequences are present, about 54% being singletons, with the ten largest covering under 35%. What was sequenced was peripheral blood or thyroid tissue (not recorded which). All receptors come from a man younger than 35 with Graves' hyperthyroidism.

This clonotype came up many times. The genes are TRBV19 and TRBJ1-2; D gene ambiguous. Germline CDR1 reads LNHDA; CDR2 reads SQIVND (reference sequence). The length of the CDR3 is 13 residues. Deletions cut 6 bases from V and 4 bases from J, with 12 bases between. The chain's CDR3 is CASSPRSAYGYTF. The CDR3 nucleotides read TGTGCCAGTAGCCCCCGGTCAGCCTATGGCTACACCTTC. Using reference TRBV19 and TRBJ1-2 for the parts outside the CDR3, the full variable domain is DGGITQSPKYLFRKEGQNVTLSCEQNLNHDAMYWYRQDPGQGLRLIYYSQIVNDFQKGDIAEGYSVSREKKESFPLTVTSAQKNPTAFYLCASSPRSAYGYTFGSGTRLTVV.

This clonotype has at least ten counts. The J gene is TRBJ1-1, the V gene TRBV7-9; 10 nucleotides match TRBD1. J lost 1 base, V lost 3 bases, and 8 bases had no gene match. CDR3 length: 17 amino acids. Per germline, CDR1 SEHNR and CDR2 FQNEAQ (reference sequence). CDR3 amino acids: CASSFRDRGLGNTEAFF. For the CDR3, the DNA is TGTGCCAGCAGCTTTAGGGACAGGGGATTAGGGAACACTGAAGCTTTCTTT.

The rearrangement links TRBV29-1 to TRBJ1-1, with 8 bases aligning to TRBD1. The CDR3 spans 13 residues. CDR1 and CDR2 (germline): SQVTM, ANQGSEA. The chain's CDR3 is CRATGAMNTEAFF. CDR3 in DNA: TGCAGAGCGACAGGGGCGATGAACACTGAAGCTTTCTTT.

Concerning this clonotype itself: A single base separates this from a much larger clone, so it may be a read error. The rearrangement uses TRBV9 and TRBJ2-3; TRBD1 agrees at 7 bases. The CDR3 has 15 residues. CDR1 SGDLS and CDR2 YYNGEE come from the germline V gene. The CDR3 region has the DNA TGTGCCAGCAGCCCGCGACAGGGTTACACAGATAGGCAGTATTTT. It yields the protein CASSPRQGYTDRQYF.

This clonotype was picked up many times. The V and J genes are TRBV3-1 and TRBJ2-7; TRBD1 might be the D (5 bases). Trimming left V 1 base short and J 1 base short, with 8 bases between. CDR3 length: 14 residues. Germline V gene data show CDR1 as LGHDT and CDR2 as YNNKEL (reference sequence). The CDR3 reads CASSQGTGSYEQYF. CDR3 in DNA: TGTGCCAGCAGCCAAGGAACAGGATCCTACGAGCAGTACTTC.

The CDR3 loop is CASSYLAGGGTGELFF. The CDR3 region has the DNA TGTGCCAGCAGCTATCTAGCGGGAGGTGGGACCGGGGAGCTGTTTTTT. This rearrangement joins TRBV7-2 to TRBJ2-2, with 11 bases aligning to TRBD2. CDR1 is SGHTA, CDR2 FQGNSA, per germline. This CDR3 has 16 amino acids. V dropped 4 bases and J dropped 5; count of bases not matched to a gene: 6.

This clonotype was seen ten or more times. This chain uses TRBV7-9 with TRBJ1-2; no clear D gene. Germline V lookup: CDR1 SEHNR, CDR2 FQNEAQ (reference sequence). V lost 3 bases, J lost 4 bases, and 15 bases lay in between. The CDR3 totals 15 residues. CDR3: CASSFGYGEFYGYTF. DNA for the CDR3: TGTGCCAGCAGCTTTGGCTACGGGGAATTCTATGGCTACACCTTC.

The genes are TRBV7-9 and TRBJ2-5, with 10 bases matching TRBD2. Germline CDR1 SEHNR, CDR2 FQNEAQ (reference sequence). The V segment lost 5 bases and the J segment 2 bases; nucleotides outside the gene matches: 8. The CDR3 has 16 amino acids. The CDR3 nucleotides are TGTGCCAGCAGCCCTCTACTAGCGGGGCGACAAGAGACCCAGTACTTC. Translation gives CASSPLLAGRQETQYF.

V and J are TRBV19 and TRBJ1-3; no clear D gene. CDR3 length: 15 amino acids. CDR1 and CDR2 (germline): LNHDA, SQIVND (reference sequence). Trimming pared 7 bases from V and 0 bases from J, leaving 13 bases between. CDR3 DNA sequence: TGTGCCAGTACCGCTGTTGGTAGCTCTGGAAACACCATATATTTT. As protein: CASTAVGSSGNTIYF.

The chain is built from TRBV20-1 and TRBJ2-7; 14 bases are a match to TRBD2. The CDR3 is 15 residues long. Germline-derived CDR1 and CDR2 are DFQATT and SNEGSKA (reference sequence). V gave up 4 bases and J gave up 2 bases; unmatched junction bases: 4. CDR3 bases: TGCAGTGCTAATATGGGACTAGCGGGAGCCTACGAGCAGTACTTC. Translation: CSANMGLAGAYEQYF.

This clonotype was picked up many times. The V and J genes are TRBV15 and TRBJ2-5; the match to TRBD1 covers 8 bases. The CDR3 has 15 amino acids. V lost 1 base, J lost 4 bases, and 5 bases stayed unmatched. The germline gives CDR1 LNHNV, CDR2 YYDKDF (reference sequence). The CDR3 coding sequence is TGTGCCACCAGCAGAGCCCGACAGGGGTCAGAGACCCAGTACTTC. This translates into CATSRARQGSETQYF.

The CDR3 region has the DNA TGCAGTGCTAGAGAGGGACTGGGGGGTGTCGAGCAGTACTTC. Encoded protein: CSAREGLGGVEQYF. The V and J genes are TRBV20-1 and TRBJ2-7, with D perhaps matching TRBD2 (6 bases). V lost 0 bases, J lost 6 bases, and 15 bases lay in between. The length of the CDR3 is 14 residues. Germline CDR1 DFQATT, CDR2 SNEGSKA (reference sequence).

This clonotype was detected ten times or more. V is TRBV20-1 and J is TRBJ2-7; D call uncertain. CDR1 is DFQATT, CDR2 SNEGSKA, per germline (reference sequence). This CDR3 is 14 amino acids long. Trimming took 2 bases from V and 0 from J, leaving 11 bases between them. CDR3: CSARLPRSSYEQYF. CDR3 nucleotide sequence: TGCAGTGCTAGATTACCAAGGAGCTCCTACGAGCAGTACTTC.

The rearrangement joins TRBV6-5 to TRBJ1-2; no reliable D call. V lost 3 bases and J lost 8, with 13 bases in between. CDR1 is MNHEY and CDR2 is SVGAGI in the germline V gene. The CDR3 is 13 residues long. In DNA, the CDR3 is TGTGCCAGCAGTTATTCGGGTCAAACCGGCTACACCTTC. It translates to CASSYSGQTGYTF.

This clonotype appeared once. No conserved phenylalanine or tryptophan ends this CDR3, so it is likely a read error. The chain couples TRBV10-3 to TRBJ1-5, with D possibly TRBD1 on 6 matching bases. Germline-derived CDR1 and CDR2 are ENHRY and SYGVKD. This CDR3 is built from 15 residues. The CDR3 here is CAVSDGGASNQPQHY. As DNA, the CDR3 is TGTGCCGTCAGTGATGGGGGGGCTAGCAATCAGCCCCAGCATTAT.

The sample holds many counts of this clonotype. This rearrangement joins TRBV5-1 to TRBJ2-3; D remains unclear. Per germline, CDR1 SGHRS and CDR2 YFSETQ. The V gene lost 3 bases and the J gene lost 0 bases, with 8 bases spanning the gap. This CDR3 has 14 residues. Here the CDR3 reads CASSYLGSTDTQYF. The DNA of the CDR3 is TGCGCCAGCAGCTATCTAGGGAGCACAGATACGCAGTATTTT.

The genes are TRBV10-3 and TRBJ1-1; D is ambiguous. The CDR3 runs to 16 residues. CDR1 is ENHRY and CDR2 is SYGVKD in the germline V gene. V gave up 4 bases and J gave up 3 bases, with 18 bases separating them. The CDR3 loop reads CAISASSLGLDTEAFF. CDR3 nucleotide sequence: TGTGCCATCAGTGCCAGCAGCTTGGGTTTAGACACTGAAGCTTTCTTT.

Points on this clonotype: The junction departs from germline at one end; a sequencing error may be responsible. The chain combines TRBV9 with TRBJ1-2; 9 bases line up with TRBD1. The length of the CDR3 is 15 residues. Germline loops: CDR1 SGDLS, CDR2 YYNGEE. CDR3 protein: CASSPRGTGSGGYTF. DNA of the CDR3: TGCGCCAGCAGCCCCCGAGGGACAGGGTCAGGTGGCTACACCTTC.

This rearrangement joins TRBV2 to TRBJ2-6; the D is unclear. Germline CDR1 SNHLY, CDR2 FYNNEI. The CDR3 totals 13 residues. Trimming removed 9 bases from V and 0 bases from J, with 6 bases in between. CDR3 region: CARRDSGANVLTF. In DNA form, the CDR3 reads TGTGCCAGAAGGGACTCTGGGGCCAACGTCCTGACTTTC.

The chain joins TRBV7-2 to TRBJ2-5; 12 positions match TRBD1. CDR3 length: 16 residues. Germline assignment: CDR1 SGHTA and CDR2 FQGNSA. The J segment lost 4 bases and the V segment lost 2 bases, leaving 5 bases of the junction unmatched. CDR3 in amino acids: CASSLIGTGGPETQYF. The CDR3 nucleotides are TGTGCCAGCAGCTTAATCGGGACAGGGGGCCCAGAGACCCAGTACTTC.

The CDR3 DNA is TGTGCCAGCAGTGAATATTGGGAGGGCACTGAAGCTTTCTTT. The encoded protein is CASSEYWEGTEAFF. The rearrangement uses TRBV25-1 and TRBJ1-1; no clear D. The ends were cut back, 0 bases at V and 4 bases at J, with 9 bases in the middle. CDR1 and CDR2 (germline): MGHDK, SYGVNS. The CDR3 consists of 14 residues.

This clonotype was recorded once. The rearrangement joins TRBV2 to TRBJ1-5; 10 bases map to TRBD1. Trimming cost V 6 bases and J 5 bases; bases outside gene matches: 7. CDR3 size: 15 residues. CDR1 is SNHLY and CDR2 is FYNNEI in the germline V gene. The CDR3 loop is CASRAWDRGHQPQHF. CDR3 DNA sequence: TGTGCCAGCAGGGCGTGGGACAGGGGCCATCAGCCCCAGCATTTT.